Listed here are 30 T cell receptor beta chains from one sample, sequenced in a study of shared T cell receptors in the human thymus. The table came from immunoSEQ multiplex PCR; TCRdb's copy has only in-frame clones and leaves some out. The table records 640,000 or so clones, 70% to 90% of them present only once. The sample was also linked to a second study, of human thymus T cells.

Sequencing was carried out using thymocytes. The source of these receptors is a boy in the first two years of life with a congenital heart defect.

The chain has TRBV25-1 and TRBJ2-7; 7 bases agree with TRBD1. Germline CDR1 is MGHDK and CDR2 is SYGVNS. The V gene end was trimmed by 2 bases and the J gene end by 5 bases; junction bases not matched to a gene: 9. The CDR3 runs to 15 residues. CDR3 protein: CASSERGQPVDEQYF. CDR3 sequence (DNA): TGTGCCAGCAGTGAAAGGGGACAGCCGGTGGACGAGCAGTACTTC.

The chain uses TRBV10-3 and TRBJ2-7; 8 bases line up with TRBD2. CDR1 ENHRY and CDR2 SYGVKD come from the germline V gene. The CDR3 has 13 residues. J lost 6 bases, V lost 3 bases, and 4 bases had no gene match. CDR3 sequence (DNA): TGTGCCATCAGTGATTACGGGGGGGTCGAGCAGTACTTC. This sequence encodes CAISDYGGVEQYF.

J is TRBJ1-1 and V is TRBV6-5; 8 bases agree with TRBD1. Unmatched junction bases numbered 5, after V lost 8 bases and J lost 3 bases. The germline V gene encodes CDR1 MNHEY and CDR2 SVGAGI. This CDR3 region has 13 residues. This CDR3 reads CASGTGVDTEAFF. CDR3 bases: TGTGCCAGCGGGACAGGAGTTGACACTGAAGCTTTCTTT.

The chain is built from TRBV6-5 and TRBJ2-1, with D hard to call. Germline assignment: CDR1 MNHEY and CDR2 SVGAGI. Trimming pared 2 bases from V and 8 bases from J, leaving 19 bases between. The CDR3 has 16 amino acids. CDR3 in DNA: TGTGCCAGCAGTTACCGACCATCACAAAGTCAGGATGAGCAGTTCTTC. Translation: CASSYRPSQSQDEQFF.

In its sample, this clone was seen a few times. The chain is built from TRBV5-8 and TRBJ1-3; perhaps TRBD1 as D (5 bases). V was shortened by 4 bases and J by 5 bases, with 16 bases between the two germline ends. The CDR3 is made up of 15 amino acids. Germline CDR1 SGHTS, CDR2 YDEGEE. DNA for the CDR3: TGTGCCAGCAGCGACCAGGGCCCCGGCCGAAACACCATATATTTT. This codes for CASSDQGPGRNTIYF.

The chain recombines TRBV9 with TRBJ2-5, with 10 bases fitting TRBD2. With V trimmed by 0 bases and J by 4 bases, 6 bases remained unmatched. The germline V gene encodes CDR1 SGDLS and CDR2 YYNGEE. The CDR3 length is 16 residues. CDR3 amino acids: CASSVGPASGGETQYF. CDR3 sequence (DNA): TGTGCCAGCAGCGTAGGCCCGGCTAGCGGGGGAGAGACCCAGTACTTC.

V usage is TRBV28 and J usage is TRBJ1-5; TRBD1 might be the D (6 bases). Germline V gene data show CDR1 as MDHEN and CDR2 as SYDVKM. V lost 3 bases, J lost 2 bases, and 14 bases lay in between. The CDR3 covers 16 residues. CDR3 DNA sequence: TGTGCCAGCAGTTTTTACAGGGATTTTGGCAATCAGCCCCAGCATTTT. It specifies CASSFYRDFGNQPQHF. Using reference TRBV28 and TRBJ1-5 for the parts outside the CDR3, the full variable domain is DVKVTQSSRYLVKRTGEKVFLECVQDMDHENMFWYRQDPGLGLRLIYFSYDVKMKEKGDIPEGYSVSREKKERFSLILESASTNQTSMYLCASSFYRDFGNQPQHFGDGTRLSIL.

The gene calls are TRBV7-9 and TRBJ1-1, with 7 positions matching TRBD1. Per germline, CDR1 SEHNR and CDR2 FQNEAQ (reference sequence). V was clipped by 5 bases and J by 3 bases; unmatched bases: 9. This CDR3 is 15 amino acids long. The CDR3 protein is CASSQWTGGDTEAFF. CDR3 DNA: TGTGCCAGCAGCCAATGGACAGGTGGGGACACTGAAGCTTTCTTT.

The chain recombines TRBV14 with TRBJ1-1; D is possibly TRBD1 (5 bases). The CDR3 totals 14 residues. The germline gives CDR1 SGHDN, CDR2 FVKESK. Trimming left V 0 bases short and J 4 bases short, with 9 bases between. The CDR3 nucleotides read TGTGCCAGCAGCCAAGATGGAGGGGCCACTGAAGCTTTCTTT. Translation gives CASSQDGGATEAFF.

V and J are TRBV6-5 and TRBJ2-7; 9 bases are a match to TRBD2. CDR3 length: 15 amino acids. Germline assignment: CDR1 MNHEY and CDR2 SVGAGI. The V segment lost 2 bases and the J segment 3 bases; nucleotides outside the gene matches: 5. CDR3 bases: TGTGCCAGCAGTTACCAGCGGGAGGACCTCTACGAGCAGTACTTC. Its protein product is CASSYQREDLYEQYF.

The chain recombines TRBV27 with TRBJ2-7, with a tentative D call TRBD2 (7 bases). The CDR3 length is 18 residues. From germline, CDR1 is MNHEY and CDR2 SMNVEV (reference sequence). V lost 6 bases and J lost 2, with 26 bases in between. CDR3 protein: CASSPPPAMGGPTYEQYF. In nucleotides, the CDR3 is TGTGCCAGCAGCCCCCCCCCGGCGATGGGGGGGCCTACCTACGAGCAGTACTTC.

The rearrangement joins TRBV9 to TRBJ2-2, with 13 nucleotides matching TRBD2. The CDR3 extends over 18 amino acids. V was pared by 3 bases and J by 6 bases, with 11 bases of the junction left unmatched. The germline CDR1 and CDR2 sequences are SGDLS and YYNGEE. The CDR3 coding sequence is TGTGCCAGCAGCGCGAACTCCACTAGCGGGGGGGCGTCCGGGGAGCTGTTTTTT. Translating it yields CASSANSTSGGASGELFF. Full variable domain (remainder filled in from reference TRBV9 and TRBJ2-2): DSGVTQTPKHLITATGQRVTLRCSPRSGDLSVYWYQQSLDQGLQFLIQYYNGEERAKGNILERFSAQQFPDLHSELNLSSLELGDSALYFCASSANSTSGGASGELFFGEGSRLTVL.

V and J are TRBV10-3 and TRBJ2-3; TRBD2 aligns across 9 bases. CDR1 ENHRY and CDR2 SYGVKD come from the germline V gene. The CDR3 consists of 15 residues. J lost 6 bases, V lost 2 bases, and 6 bases had no gene match. The CDR3 loop reads CAISEASGMGDTQYF. DNA of the CDR3: TGTGCCATCAGTGAGGCTAGCGGGATGGGGGATACGCAGTATTTT.

This chain joins TRBV27 and TRBJ1-5; possibly TRBD1 for D (5 bases). Trimming left V 3 bases short and J 3 bases short, with 12 bases between. This CDR3 is built from 15 residues. Germline lookup yields CDR1 MNHEY and CDR2 SMNVEV (reference sequence). CDR3 sequence reads: CASSFAGGVNQPQHF. The CDR3, as DNA: TGTGCCAGCAGTTTTGCCGGAGGGGTCAATCAGCCCCAGCATTTT.

The gene calls are TRBV14 and TRBJ2-7; 8 positions agree with TRBD2. The germline V gene has CDR1 SGHDN and CDR2 FVKESK. V shed 4 bases and J 2 bases; nucleotides not matched to a gene: 7. This CDR3 region has 15 residues. CDR3 protein: CASSPGTRRAYEQYF. CDR3 coding DNA: TGTGCCAGCAGCCCTGGGACTAGAAGAGCCTACGAGCAGTACTTC.

The J gene is TRBJ2-2, the V gene TRBV5-6, with D hard to call. The CDR3 consists of 15 residues. Trimming removed 0 bases at V and 1 base at J, with 7 bases between. CDR1 SGHDT and CDR2 YYEEEE come from the germline V gene. The CDR3 nucleotides read TGTGCCAGCAGCTTGGTTTACGGGAACACCGGGGAGCTGTTTTTT. Amino acid sequence: CASSLVYGNTGELFF. The variable domain in full, with the rest retrieved from reference TRBV5-6 and TRBJ2-2, is DAGVTQSPTHLIKTRGQQVTLRCSPKSGHDTVSWYQQALGQGPQFIFQYYEEEERQRGNFPDRFSGHQFPNYSSELNVNALLLGDSALYLCASSLVYGNTGELFFGEGSRLTVL.

This rearrangement joins TRBV2 to TRBJ1-2; the match to TRBD1 covers 12 bases. V was pared by 7 bases and J by 6 bases, with 18 bases of the junction left unmatched. CDR1 SNHLY and CDR2 FYNNEI come from the germline V gene. The CDR3 runs 18 residues. CDR3 sequence (DNA): TGTGCCAGCAAAAAAAGGGACAGGGGGCATCTTGAGTCCGATGGCTACACCTTC. This gives the protein CASKKRDRGHLESDGYTF.

The rearrangement links TRBV28 to TRBJ1-5; 8 bases fit TRBD1. The CDR3 runs 16 residues. V dropped 4 bases and J dropped 1; count of bases not matched to a gene: 6. Germline CDR1 reads MDHEN; CDR2 reads SYDVKM. The CDR3 spells CASSSTGGISNQPQHF. In nucleotides, the CDR3 is TGTGCCAGCAGTTCCACAGGGGGAATCAGCAATCAGCCCCAGCATTTT.

V and J are TRBV25-1 and TRBJ1-2; D may be TRBD1 (5 bases). Germline V lookup: CDR1 MGHDK, CDR2 SYGVNS. V shed 7 bases and J shed 3 bases, with 15 bases lying between them. This CDR3 comprises 14 residues. In DNA, the CDR3 is TGTGCCAGCATGGAAGGGGTAGGGGACTATGGCTACACCTTC. Its protein product is CASMEGVGDYGYTF.

The chain uses TRBV14 and TRBJ1-4; D uncertain. Trimming left V 1 base short and J 6 bases short, with 24 bases between. This CDR3 is built from 19 residues. Germline V gene data show CDR1 as SGHDN and CDR2 as FVKESK. The CDR3 nucleotides are TGTGCCAGCAGCCAAGGAGGTGAGGAGTACGGCCCAAGCGATGAAAAACTGTTTTTT. Translation: CASSQGGEEYGPSDEKLFF.

The chain employs TRBV27 and TRBJ1-5; TRBD1 aligns across 7 bases. Germline-derived CDR1 and CDR2 are MNHEY and SMNVEV (reference sequence). CDR3 size: 15 residues. The V segment lost 3 bases and the J segment 6 bases; nucleotides outside the gene matches: 8. In DNA form, the CDR3 reads TGTGCCAGCAGTTTCGTCAGGGGGTTGGGTCAGCCCCAGCATTTT. Protein product: CASSFVRGLGQPQHF.

V usage is TRBV4-1 and J usage is TRBJ2-5; 7 nucleotides agree with TRBD2. Germline CDR1 MGHRA, CDR2 YSYEKL. This CDR3 region has 14 residues. The V and J ends lost 5 bases and 1 base, in that order; junction bases with no gene match: 4. The CDR3: CASSATSAQETQYF. CDR3 in DNA: TGCGCCAGCAGCGCCACTAGCGCCCAAGAGACCCAGTACTTC.

Only one count was recorded for this clone. V gene TRBV2 combines with J gene TRBJ2-3, with TRBD2 identical over 10 bases. The CDR3 covers 19 residues. V trimming: 4 bases; J trimming: 0 bases; junction bases outside the gene matches: 13. Germline assignment: CDR1 SNHLY and CDR2 FYNNEI. The DNA of the CDR3 is TGTGCCAGCAGTGTACTAGCGGGGAACTCTAGAGTTAGCACAGATACGCAGTATTTT. Translated, it gives CASSVLAGNSRVSTDTQYF.

This clone came up a few times. The rearrangement uses TRBV18 and TRBJ2-3; 10 bases match TRBD1. With 4 bases clipped from V and 4 bases from J, the junction kept 8 bases outside the gene matches. The V gene's germline CDR1 is KGHSH and CDR2 LQKENI. The CDR3 covers 16 residues. CDR3 in amino acids: CASSLEGQGIPDTQYF. The CDR3 DNA reads as TGTGCCAGCTCACTAGAGGGACAGGGGATACCAGATACGCAGTATTTT.

The chain's CDR3 is CASRDVTGFGYGYTF. The CDR3 bases are TGTGCCAGTCGAGATGTGACTGGGTTCGGCTATGGCTACACCTTC. This chain connects TRBV19 to TRBJ1-2; the D is unclear. The CDR3 runs 15 residues. CDR1 and CDR2 from the germline V gene are LNHDA and SQIVND (reference sequence). The ends were cut back, 8 bases at V and 4 bases at J, with 20 bases in the middle. Full variable domain (missing parts from reference TRBV19 and TRBJ1-2): DGGITQSPKYLFRKEGQNVTLSCEQNLNHDAMYWYRQDPGQGLRLIYYSQIVNDFQKGDIAEGYSVSREKKESFPLTVTSAQKNPTAFYLCASRDVTGFGYGYTFGSGTRLTVV.

The J gene is TRBJ1-1, the V gene TRBV19, with D maybe TRBD1 (6 bases). V gave up 5 bases and J gave up 3 bases, with 16 bases separating them. The germline CDR1 and CDR2 sequences are LNHDA and SQIVND (reference sequence). The CDR3 contains 15 residues. For the CDR3, the DNA is TGTGCCAGTAGTCCAAACAGGGCCCCGGACACTGAAGCTTTCTTT. Translating it yields CASSPNRAPDTEAFF.

The CDR3 loop is CASSPYPRPQHF. CDR3 bases: TGTGCCAGCAGCCCTTATCCCAGGCCCCAGCATTTT. The gene calls are TRBV28 and TRBJ1-5; unclear D gene. The CDR3 totals 12 residues. Per germline, CDR1 MDHEN and CDR2 SYDVKM. Between the trimmed V and J ends, which lost 6 bases and 9 bases, there was a span of 12 bases.

The chain couples TRBV19 to TRBJ1-2; TRBD1 matches 7 bases. The CDR3 has 16 amino acids. V was pared by 5 bases and J by 4 bases, with 13 bases of the junction left unmatched. Germline V CDR1 and CDR2: LNHDA, SQIVND (reference sequence). The CDR3 region has the DNA TGTGCCAGTAGTCTGTCGACAGGGTATGAGGTCTATGGCTACACCTTC. Protein sequence: CASSLSTGYEVYGYTF.

The rearrangement links TRBV13 to TRBJ2-7; 7 positions agree with TRBD1. This CDR3 comprises 16 residues. CDR1 PRHDT and CDR2 FYEKMQ come from the germline V gene (reference sequence). V shed 5 bases, J shed 9 bases, and the junction held 19 bases outside the gene matches. CDR3 loop: CASSLSNGQAGVVQYF. CDR3 DNA sequence: TGTGCCAGCAGCCTTTCCAACGGACAGGCCGGGGTGGTGCAGTACTTC.

This chain uses TRBV19 with TRBJ2-5, with 7 bases matching TRBD1. Germline V gives CDR1 LNHDA, CDR2 SQIVND (reference sequence). V trimming: 3 bases; J trimming: 2 bases; junction bases outside the gene matches: 3. This CDR3 spans 14 amino acids. CDR3 amino acids: CASSIRDRQETQYF. CDR3 bases: TGTGCCAGTAGTATTCGGGACAGACAAGAGACCCAGTACTTC.